This T cell receptor (beta chain) was profiled in a study of PD-1 blockade in classical Hodgkin lymphoma. Clones were sequenced by immunoSEQ multiplex PCR, and TCRdb holds only the in-frame ones, with some missing. This sample has approximately 160,000 clones, with approximately 81% found just once. Each of the patients experienced relapse following autologous stem cell transplantation, and their brentuximab vedotin exposure differed. Trimming removed 0 bases from V and 6 bases from J; junction bases left unmatched: 5. Germline-derived CDR1 and CDR2 are GTSNPN and SVGIG (reference sequence). This CDR3 contains 15 residues.

The sequencing here drew on peripheral blood mononuclear cells (PBMCs), taken before the second cycle of nivolumab. The V and J genes are TRBV30 and TRBJ2-2; 9 nucleotides line up with TRBD2. This TCR was sampled from a human donor with classical Hodgkin lymphoma. The chain's CDR3 is CAWSVWTSDPGELFF. The CDR3 DNA reads as TGTGCCTGGAGTGTTTGGACTAGCGATCCCGGGGAGCTGTTTTTT.